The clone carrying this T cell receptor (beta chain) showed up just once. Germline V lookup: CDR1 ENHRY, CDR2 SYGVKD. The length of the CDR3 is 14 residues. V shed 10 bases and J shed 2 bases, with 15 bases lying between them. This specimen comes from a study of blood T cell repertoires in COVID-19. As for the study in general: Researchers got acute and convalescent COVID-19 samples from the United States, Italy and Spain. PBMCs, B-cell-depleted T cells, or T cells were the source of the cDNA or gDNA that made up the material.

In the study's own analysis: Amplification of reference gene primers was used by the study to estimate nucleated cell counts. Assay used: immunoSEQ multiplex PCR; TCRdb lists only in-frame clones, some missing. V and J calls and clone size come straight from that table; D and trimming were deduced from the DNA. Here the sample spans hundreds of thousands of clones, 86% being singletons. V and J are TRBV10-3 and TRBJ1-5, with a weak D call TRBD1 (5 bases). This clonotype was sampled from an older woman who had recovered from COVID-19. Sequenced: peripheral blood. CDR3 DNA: TGTGCCACCAGGTTTGGGGCAGGCAATCAGCCCCAGCATTTT. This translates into CATRFGAGNQPQHF.